This T cell receptor beta chain was found in a study of blood T cell repertoires in COVID-19. Study in general: Some COVID-19 samples were acute and others convalescent; all came from the United States, Italy and Spain. Sources were T cells, B-cell-depleted T cells, or PBMCs; the material itself was cDNA or gDNA.

Under the authors' procedure: Estimation of nucleated cell counts was performed using reference gene primer amplification. Sequencing used immunoSEQ multiplex PCR; TCRdb keeps in-frame clones, though not all of them. V, J and clone size are taken as reported in that table, and D and trimming were inferred from the DNA itself. The profile covers 300,000 or so clones, with around 87% appearing a single time and 7.8% taken by the ten largest. The V end lost 1 base, the J end lost 2 bases, and 5 bases lay between the germline ends. The CDR3 runs to 13 residues. Germline assignment: CDR1 SGHAT and CDR2 FQNNGV.

The rearrangement links TRBV11-2 to TRBJ1-1; D not certain. This TCR derives from a woman aged 50 to 65 who had recovered from COVID-19. The sample taken for sequencing was peripheral blood. CDR3 sequence reads: CASSLVYNTEAFF. In DNA form, the CDR3 reads TGTGCCAGCAGCTTAGTCTACAACACTGAAGCTTTCTTT. Full variable domain (remainder filled in from reference TRBV11-2 and TRBJ1-1): EAGVAQSPRYKIIEKRQSVAFWCNPISGHATLYWYQQILGQGPKLLIQFQNNGVVDDSQLPKDRFSAERLKGVDSTLKIQPAKLEDSAVYLCASSLVYNTEAFFGQGTRLTVV.